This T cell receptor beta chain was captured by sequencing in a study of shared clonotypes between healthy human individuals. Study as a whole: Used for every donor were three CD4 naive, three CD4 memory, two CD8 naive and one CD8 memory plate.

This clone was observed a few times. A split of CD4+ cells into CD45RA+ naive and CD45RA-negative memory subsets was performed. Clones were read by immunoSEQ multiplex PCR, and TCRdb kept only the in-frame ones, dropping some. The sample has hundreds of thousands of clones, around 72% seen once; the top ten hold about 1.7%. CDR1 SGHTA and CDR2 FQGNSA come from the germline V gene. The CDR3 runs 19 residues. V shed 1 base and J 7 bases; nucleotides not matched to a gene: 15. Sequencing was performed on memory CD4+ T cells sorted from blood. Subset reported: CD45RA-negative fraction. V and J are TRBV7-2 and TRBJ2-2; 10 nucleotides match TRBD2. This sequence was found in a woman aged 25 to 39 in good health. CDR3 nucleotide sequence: TGTGCCAGCAGCTTAGTGTTTAGCGGGAGGTACCGAAGTGGCGGGGAGCTGTTTTTT. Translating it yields CASSLVFSGRYRSGGELFF.